Listed below are T cell receptor beta chains from one sample, sequenced in a study of blood T cell repertoires in COVID-19. Produced via immunoSEQ multiplex PCR; TCRdb's table is partial and in-frame only. The data contain about 200,000 clones, around 82% of them singletons. Sequenced material: PBMCs or T cells enriched from blood (not recorded which). The receptors originated from a man between 40 and 49 years old who had recovered from COVID-19. The CDR3 runs from the conserved cysteine through the conserved F or W. Fields, in order: J gene, D gene, V gene, clone size, CDR3 DNA, CDR3 protein. D genes are given only for firm matches. Expanded clones get a size class; other rows say once, few or many, or leave the size out.

J gene: TRBJ1-2; D gene: NA; V gene: TRBV15; clone size: few; CDR3 DNA: TGTGCCACCAGCAGAGATCGCGGGGATGGCTACACCTTC; CDR3 protein: CATSRDRGDGYTF
J gene: TRBJ1-2; D gene: TRBD1; V gene: TRBV7-9; clone size: NA; CDR3 DNA: TGTGCCAGCAGCTACACCCCCGGGACAGGGGGCGTAGGCTACACCTTC; CDR3 protein: CASSYTPGTGGVGYTF
J gene: TRBJ2-1; D gene: TRBD2; V gene: TRBV7-6; clone size: NA; CDR3 DNA: TGTGCCAGCAGGCTAGGGGGACTAGCGGGAGTTAATGAGCAGTTCTTC; CDR3 protein: CASRLGGLAGVNEQFF
J gene: TRBJ2-1; D gene: TRBD2; V gene: TRBV7-2; clone size: NA; CDR3 DNA: TGTGCCAGCAGTTACACCCCCGGGACTAACAATGAGCAGTTCTTC; CDR3 protein: CASSYTPGTNNEQFF
J gene: TRBJ1-1; D gene: TRBD1; V gene: TRBV11-2; clone size: NA; CDR3 DNA: TGTGCCAGCAGCCCGCGGACAGGGGGCGATTTCGAGGACACTGAAGCTTTCTTT; CDR3 protein: CASSPRTGGDFEDTEAFF
J gene: TRBJ1-3; D gene: NA; V gene: TRBV6-5; clone size: NA; CDR3 DNA: TGTGCCAGCCCCGGCTCTGGAAACACCATATATTTT; CDR3 protein: CASPGSGNTIYF
J gene: TRBJ1-2; D gene: TRBD1; V gene: TRBV2; clone size: NA; CDR3 DNA: TGTGCCAGCAGTGTCTCGGGACAGGGAGGCACCTTC; CDR3 protein: CASSVSGQGGTF
J gene: TRBJ2-1; D gene: NA; V gene: TRBV24-1; clone size: once; CDR3 DNA: TGTGCCACCAGTGACCCGAGCCGTATTAGCGATGAGCAGTTCTTC; CDR3 protein: CATSDPSRISDEQFF
J gene: TRBJ1-5; D gene: TRBD1; V gene: TRBV19; clone size: few; CDR3 DNA: TGTGCCAGTAGTATGTACACAGGGGGCGATCAGCCCCAGCATTTT; CDR3 protein: CASSMYTGGDQPQHF
J gene: TRBJ1-5; D gene: NA; V gene: TRBV5-1; clone size: NA; CDR3 DNA: TGCGCCAGCAGCTTCGCGTCTAATCAGCCCCAGCATTTT; CDR3 protein: CASSFASNQPQHF
J gene: TRBJ2-5; D gene: TRBD1; V gene: TRBV7-2; clone size: NA; CDR3 DNA: TGTGCCAGCAGCTTAGGGACAGGGAAAGAGACCCAGTACTTC; CDR3 protein: CASSLGTGKETQYF
J gene: TRBJ2-1; D gene: TRBD1; V gene: TRBV4-2; clone size: NA; CDR3 DNA: TGTGCCAGCAGCCCCGGACAGGGTGAAAATGAGCAGTTCTTC; CDR3 protein: CASSPGQGENEQFF
J gene: TRBJ2-1; D gene: NA; V gene: TRBV5-1; clone size: NA; CDR3 DNA: TGCGCCAGCAGCCCACGGACAGGCCCCGGGGGTAGTGAGCAGTTCTTC; CDR3 protein: CASSPRTGPGGSEQFF
J gene: TRBJ1-5; D gene: NA; V gene: TRBV7-8; clone size: NA; CDR3 DNA: TGTGCCAGCAGCTTAAGCAAGCATCAGCCCCAGCATTTT; CDR3 protein: CASSLSKHQPQHF
J gene: TRBJ2-1; D gene: TRBD1; V gene: TRBV7-2; clone size: NA; CDR3 DNA: TGTGCCAGCAGCTTAGGGGGGACAGGATACAATGAGCAGTTCTTC; CDR3 protein: CASSLGGTGYNEQFF
J gene: TRBJ2-1; D gene: TRBD2; V gene: TRBV9; clone size: NA; CDR3 DNA: TGTGCCAGCAGCGCGAGCCCCACTAGCGGGAGCTTCCGTGAGCAGTTCTTC; CDR3 protein: CASSASPTSGSFREQFF
J gene: TRBJ2-7; D gene: TRBD2; V gene: TRBV29-1; clone size: NA; CDR3 DNA: TGCAGCGTCAGAATAGGACTAGTAGGGTCTTACGAGCAGTACTTC; CDR3 protein: CSVRIGLVGSYEQYF
J gene: TRBJ1-6; D gene: NA; V gene: TRBV7-9; clone size: NA; CDR3 DNA: TGTGCCAGCAGCCTTACAGGGCCTCATTCACCCCTCCACTTT; CDR3 protein: CASSLTGPHSPLHF
J gene: TRBJ1-5; D gene: TRBD1; V gene: TRBV7-9; clone size: NA; CDR3 DNA: TGTGCCAGCAGCCGACAGGGGCCAAATCAGCCCCAGCATTTT; CDR3 protein: CASSRQGPNQPQHF
J gene: TRBJ2-3; D gene: NA; V gene: TRBV11-1; clone size: few; CDR3 DNA: TGTGCCAGCAAACCCTCGGAGGGGACAGATACGCAGTATTTT; CDR3 protein: CASKPSEGTDTQYF
J gene: TRBJ1-1; D gene: NA; V gene: TRBV28; clone size: NA; CDR3 DNA: TGTGCCAGCATCCGGGGGGGCACTCGGGGGAACACTGAAGCTTTCTTT; CDR3 protein: CASIRGGTRGNTEAFF
J gene: TRBJ1-3; D gene: NA; V gene: TRBV6-1; clone size: NA; CDR3 DNA: TGTGCCAGCAGTGAAGAGGGGGTCAGACTTTCTGGAAACACCATATATTTT; CDR3 protein: CASSEEGVRLSGNTIYF
J gene: TRBJ1-2; D gene: NA; V gene: TRBV30; clone size: NA; CDR3 DNA: TGTGCCTGGAGTGTACTAAATAACTATGGCTACACCTTC; CDR3 protein: CAWSVLNNYGYTF
J gene: TRBJ2-2; D gene: NA; V gene: TRBV24-1; clone size: NA; CDR3 DNA: TGTGCCACCAGTGATTTAGAGGGAGAGGGCGGGGAGCTGTTTTTT; CDR3 protein: CATSDLEGEGGELFF
J gene: TRBJ2-1; D gene: TRBD2; V gene: TRBV15; clone size: NA; CDR3 DNA: TGTGCCACCAGCAGAGGGGTAGCGGGAGGGCTGGGGGAGCAGTTCTTC; CDR3 protein: CATSRGVAGGLGEQFF
J gene: TRBJ1-6; D gene: NA; V gene: TRBV7-9; clone size: NA; CDR3 DNA: TGTGCCAGCAGCTTCACAGGAGAAGGGGCCCTCCACTTT; CDR3 protein: CASSFTGEGALHF
J gene: TRBJ2-3; D gene: TRBD1; V gene: TRBV9; clone size: NA; CDR3 DNA: TGTGCCAGCAGCGTAGGACTCACGGGACAGGGCACAGATACGCAGTATTTT; CDR3 protein: CASSVGLTGQGTDTQYF
J gene: TRBJ1-4; D gene: NA; V gene: TRBV5-4; clone size: few; CDR3 DNA: TGTGCCAGCAGCCCCATCGGGCAGGGGAGTGAAAAACTGTTTTTT; CDR3 protein: CASSPIGQGSEKLFF
J gene: TRBJ1-6; D gene: NA; V gene: TRBV27; clone size: once; CDR3 DNA: TGTGCCAGCAGTTTTGGGGGCTCACCCCTCCACTTT; CDR3 protein: CASSFGGSPLHF
J gene: TRBJ1-2; D gene: NA; V gene: TRBV28; clone size: NA; CDR3 DNA: TGTGCCAGCAGCTATCCCGTGGGAGCCTATGGCTACACCTTC; CDR3 protein: CASSYPVGAYGYTF
J gene: TRBJ2-2; D gene: NA; V gene: TRBV18; clone size: NA; CDR3 DNA: TGTGCCAGCTCACTGGCGGGACAGCGAACCGGGGAGCTGTTTTTT; CDR3 protein: CASSLAGQRTGELFF
J gene: TRBJ2-2; D gene: NA; V gene: TRBV5-1; clone size: NA; CDR3 DNA: TGCGCCAGCAGCCGCGGACAAGCGAACACCGGGGAGCTGTTTTTT; CDR3 protein: CASSRGQANTGELFF
J gene: TRBJ1-2; D gene: NA; V gene: TRBV6-2/TRBV6-3; clone size: once; CDR3 DNA: TGTGCCAGCAGTTTTTCCCCAGGAAACTATGGCTACACCTTC; CDR3 protein: CASSFSPGNYGYTF
J gene: TRBJ1-1; D gene: NA; V gene: TRBV7-2; clone size: NA; CDR3 DNA: TGTGCCAGCAGCGCCAGGGAAGTCGACACTGAAGCTTTCTTT; CDR3 protein: CASSAREVDTEAFF
J gene: TRBJ2-5; D gene: NA; V gene: TRBV6-6; clone size: NA; CDR3 DNA: TGTGCCAGCAGTTACTCCTCAGGGGAGGAGACCCAGTACTTC; CDR3 protein: CASSYSSGEETQYF
J gene: TRBJ1-3; D gene: NA; V gene: TRBV28; clone size: NA; CDR3 DNA: TGTGCCAGCACACTAGCCTCTGGAAACACCATATATTTT; CDR3 protein: CASTLASGNTIYF
J gene: TRBJ2-2; D gene: TRBD2; V gene: TRBV7-3; clone size: NA; CDR3 DNA: TGTGCCAGCAGCTTAATACCCGGGCTAGCGGGAGTCACCGGGGAGCTGTTTTTT; CDR3 protein: CASSLIPGLAGVTGELFF
J gene: TRBJ2-1; D gene: NA; V gene: TRBV4-3; clone size: once; CDR3 DNA: TGCGCCAGCAGCCAAGATCGCGGACAGTTCAATGAGCAGTTCTTC; CDR3 protein: CASSQDRGQFNEQFF
J gene: TRBJ1-2; D gene: TRBD1; V gene: TRBV12-3/TRBV12-4; clone size: NA; CDR3 DNA: TGTGCCAGCAGACAGGGGGGGACCTATGGCTACACCTTC; CDR3 protein: CASRQGGTYGYTF
J gene: TRBJ1-2; D gene: TRBD1; V gene: TRBV19; clone size: NA; CDR3 DNA: TGTGCCAGTAGTGGACAGGGGAACTATGGCTACACCTTC; CDR3 protein: CASSGQGNYGYTF
J gene: TRBJ1-2; D gene: NA; V gene: TRBV7-2; clone size: NA; CDR3 DNA: TGTGCCAGCAGCGTAGGGTCAGGATTCCATGGCTACACCTTC; CDR3 protein: CASSVGSGFHGYTF
J gene: TRBJ1-4; D gene: NA; V gene: TRBV19; clone size: once; CDR3 DNA: TGTGCCAGTAGTGTTAGGAACCGGGCTAATGAAAAACTGTTTTTT; CDR3 protein: CASSVRNRANEKLFF
J gene: TRBJ1-1; D gene: TRBD1; V gene: TRBV7-9; clone size: NA; CDR3 DNA: TGTGCCAGCAGCCTAGGGACAGCGAACACTGAAGCTTTCTTT; CDR3 protein: CASSLGTANTEAFF
J gene: TRBJ1-1; D gene: NA; V gene: TRBV7-2; clone size: NA; CDR3 DNA: TGTGCCAGCAGCTTCGTCCCCTTAATCGCTGAAGCTTTCTTT; CDR3 protein: CASSFVPLIAEAFF
J gene: TRBJ1-5; D gene: NA; V gene: TRBV28; clone size: NA; CDR3 DNA: TGTGCCAGCAGTTTACCCATGCCGACACAGCCCCAGCATTTT; CDR3 protein: CASSLPMPTQPQHF
J gene: TRBJ2-4; D gene: NA; V gene: TRBV27; clone size: NA; CDR3 DNA: TGTGCCAGCAGTTTATCGTGGGCGGGACTAGCCAAAAACATTCAGTACTTC; CDR3 protein: CASSLSWAGLAKNIQYF
J gene: TRBJ2-1; D gene: NA; V gene: TRBV27; clone size: NA; CDR3 DNA: TGTGCCAGCAGTTTAATGCCGACTAGAAACAATGAGCAGTTCTTC; CDR3 protein: CASSLMPTRNNEQFF
J gene: TRBJ1-2; D gene: NA; V gene: TRBV30; clone size: NA; CDR3 DNA: TGTGCCTGGAGTTCTTTGTCTGGCTACACCTTC; CDR3 protein: CAWSSLSGYTF
J gene: TRBJ2-1; D gene: TRBD2; V gene: TRBV7-8; clone size: NA; CDR3 DNA: TGTGCCAGCAGCGAGCGGGAGCGGAACAATGAGCAGTTCTTC; CDR3 protein: CASSERERNNEQFF
J gene: TRBJ2-7; D gene: NA; V gene: TRBV14; clone size: NA; CDR3 DNA: TGTGCCAGCAGCCATCTCCGGGGAAGCGAGCAGTACTTC; CDR3 protein: CASSHLRGSEQYF
J gene: TRBJ2-1; D gene: NA; V gene: TRBV24-1; clone size: NA; CDR3 DNA: TGTGCCACCAGTGCCCGGCCGGGTAGCCTGGGTGAGCAGTTCTTC; CDR3 protein: CATSARPGSLGEQFF
J gene: TRBJ1-6; D gene: NA; V gene: TRBV28; clone size: NA; CDR3 DNA: TGTGCCAGCACCTTATGGGGCACCGATAATTCACCCCTCCACTTT; CDR3 protein: CASTLWGTDNSPLHF
J gene: TRBJ1-1; D gene: NA; V gene: TRBV4-2; clone size: NA; CDR3 DNA: TGTGCCAGCAGCCAAGACAGGGGCGACGACACTGAAGCTTTCTTT; CDR3 protein: CASSQDRGDDTEAFF
J gene: TRBJ1-2; D gene: NA; V gene: TRBV5-5; clone size: NA; CDR3 DNA: TGTGCCAGCAGGCGGGGGAGTCAAGGGGGCTACACCTTC; CDR3 protein: CASRRGSQGGYTF
J gene: TRBJ2-1; D gene: NA; V gene: TRBV2; clone size: NA; CDR3 DNA: TGTGCCAGCAGTGATTTAGCCCCCGACAATGAGCAGTTCTTC; CDR3 protein: CASSDLAPDNEQFF